In this sample, the clone carrying this T cell receptor beta chain turned up a few times. As yet, its antigen is unknown. The data stem from a study of blood T cells in healthy people across ages. Study information: The template switching approach captured approximately one barcoded beta molecule for every two T cells. General study results and limits: Because sorting was not performed, PBMCs prevented conclusive naive versus antigen-experienced comparison. Long-lived donors carried more naive CD4+ cells and greater diversity than aged donors.

Together with a sample-barcoded 5' primer, a J-beta primer mix was included in a second PCR lasting roughly 6 to 12 cycles. The template-switch adaptor, which had 12 random nucleotides, put a tag on each cDNA molecule. Via MiXCR, TCRdb re-called the 5' RACE reads, giving one row per CDR3 protein. There are approximately 1.5 million distinct CDR3 sequences in the sample; 35% to 45% occur only once, and more than 4% lies in the top ten. This CDR3 is built from 15 residues. From germline, CDR1 is MNHEY and CDR2 SVGEGT. With 7 bases clipped from V and 1 base from J, the junction kept 7 bases outside the gene matches.

V and J are TRBV6-2 or TRBV6-3 and TRBJ2-7; 10 nucleotides align to TRBD2. This clonotype was obtained from a woman aged 18-29 years in good health. The sample comprised blood. The CDR3 DNA sequence: TGTGCCAGCAATAAAGCGGGAGGGCGTTCCTACGAGCAGTACTTC. Residues: CASNKAGGRSYEQYF.